This T cell receptor (beta chain) appears in the sequencing data of a study of tumor and adjacent non-tumor tissue in lung cancer. Three rounds of nested PCR, following a modified ARM-PCR protocol, produced the TCRbeta library. Using its own MiXCR run on the multiplex PCR reads, TCRdb lists one record per CDR3 protein. The sample records about 110,000 distinct CDR3 sequences, more than 60% being singletons. This CDR3 is built from 19 residues. Germline CDR1 DFQATT, CDR2 SNEGSKA (reference sequence). V lost 6 bases to trimming and J lost 3 bases; unmatched junction nucleotides: 22. Note on this clonotype: A much larger clonotype is one base distant, so this may be a read error.

RNA was extracted from bulk tissue without any cell sorting. Input material: lung tumor tissue. V and J are TRBV20-1 and TRBJ2-3; 9 bases are shared with TRBD2. This sequence was found in a woman in her fifties or sixties with non-small cell lung cancer. This CDR3 is CSADTGTSRRALGTDTQYF. CDR3 sequence (DNA): TGCAGTGCCGATACCGGGACTAGCAGGAGGGCCCTAGGTACAGATACGCAGTATTTT.